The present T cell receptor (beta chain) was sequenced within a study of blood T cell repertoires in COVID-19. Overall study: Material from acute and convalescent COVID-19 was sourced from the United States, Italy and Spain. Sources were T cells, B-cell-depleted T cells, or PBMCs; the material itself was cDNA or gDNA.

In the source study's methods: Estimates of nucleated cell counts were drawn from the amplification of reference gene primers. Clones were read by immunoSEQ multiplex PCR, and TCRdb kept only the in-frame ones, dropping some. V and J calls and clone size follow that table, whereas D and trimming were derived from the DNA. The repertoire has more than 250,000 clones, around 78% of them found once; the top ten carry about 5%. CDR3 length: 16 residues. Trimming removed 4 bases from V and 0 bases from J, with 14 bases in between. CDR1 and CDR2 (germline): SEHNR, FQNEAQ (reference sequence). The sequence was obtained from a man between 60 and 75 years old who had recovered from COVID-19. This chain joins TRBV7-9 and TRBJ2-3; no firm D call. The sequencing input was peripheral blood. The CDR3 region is CASSSYRITSTDTQYF. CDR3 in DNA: TGTGCCAGCAGCTCCTACCGCATTACTAGCACAGATACGCAGTATTTT.